This is a list of T cell receptor beta chains from one sample in a study of cytomegalovirus exposure and HLA in healthy donors. This table comes from immunoSEQ multiplex PCR, and its TCRdb copy is limited to in-frame clones, with some not included. The table records approximately 130,000 clones, almost 85% of them present only once. Sequencing was done on a sample of PBMCs. The receptors stem from a boy aged 2 to 10 in good health and CMV-seronegative. CDR3s include the opening cysteine and the closing phenylalanine or tryptophan. The D gene is left open where the match is weak. Only some rows state a clone size, as once, few, many or a class for expanded clones.

j_call: TRBJ2-5
v_call: TRBV5-1
clone_size: .
d_call: TRBD2
cdr3_nt: TGCGCCAGCAGCAGGGGCGTGTTAACCGGACTAGCTCCAGAGACCCAGTACTTC
cdr3_aa: CASSRGVLTGLAPETQYF

j_call: TRBJ2-1
v_call: TRBV15
clone_size: .
d_call: .
cdr3_nt: TGTGCCACCCAAAGGGGGATTAAGGACAATGAGCAGTTCTTC
cdr3_aa: CATQRGIKDNEQFF

j_call: TRBJ1-5
v_call: TRBV5-1
clone_size: .
d_call: .
cdr3_nt: TGCGCCAGCAGCTTGGCCGGCAATCAGCCCCAGCATTTT
cdr3_aa: CASSLAGNQPQHF

j_call: TRBJ2-7
v_call: TRBV7-9
clone_size: .
d_call: TRBD1
cdr3_nt: TGTGCCAGCAGGACCGACAGGGGCAGCTCCTACGAGCAGTACTTC
cdr3_aa: CASRTDRGSSYEQYF

j_call: TRBJ1-5
v_call: TRBV28
clone_size: once
d_call: TRBD1
cdr3_nt: TGTGCCAGCACCTCTCAGGGGGTCAGCAATCAGCCCCAGCATTTT
cdr3_aa: CASTSQGVSNQPQHF

j_call: TRBJ1-1
v_call: TRBV7-8
clone_size: .
d_call: .
cdr3_nt: TGTGCCAGCAGCTTAGGAGGGGAAGCTTTCTTT
cdr3_aa: CASSLGGEAFF

j_call: TRBJ2-5
v_call: TRBV4-1
clone_size: .
d_call: TRBD1
cdr3_nt: TGCGCCAGCAGCCAAGAGGGACAGCAAGAGACCCAGTACTTC
cdr3_aa: CASSQEGQQETQYF

j_call: TRBJ2-5
v_call: TRBV13
clone_size: .
d_call: .
cdr3_nt: TGTGCCAGCAGCTCCATCGACGACAGAAGGGAGACCCAGTACTTC
cdr3_aa: CASSSIDDRRETQYF

j_call: TRBJ1-5
v_call: TRBV5-4
clone_size: .
d_call: TRBD1
cdr3_nt: TGTGCCAGCAGCCAGGACAGGGGACGCGGGCAGCCCCAGCATTTT
cdr3_aa: CASSQDRGRGQPQHF

j_call: TRBJ2-1
v_call: TRBV4-1
clone_size: .
d_call: .
cdr3_nt: TGCGCCAGCAGCCAAGATCCGCCGGGTGACTACAATGAGCAGTTCTTC
cdr3_aa: CASSQDPPGDYNEQFF

j_call: TRBJ2-5
v_call: TRBV7-9
clone_size: .
d_call: .
cdr3_nt: TGTGCCAGCAGCTTAGGCAGCTTTGGGCCCGGGGCCCAGTACTTC
cdr3_aa: CASSLGSFGPGAQYF

j_call: TRBJ2-4
v_call: TRBV4-1
clone_size: .
d_call: TRBD1
cdr3_nt: TGCGCCAGCAGCCAACCCCAGGGGGTTGCGAACATTCAGTACTTC
cdr3_aa: CASSQPQGVANIQYF

j_call: TRBJ2-2
v_call: TRBV2
clone_size: .
d_call: TRBD2
cdr3_nt: TGTGCCAGCAGTTGGACTAGCGGGAGTAGCGGGGAGCTGTTTTTT
cdr3_aa: CASSWTSGSSGELFF

j_call: TRBJ2-7
v_call: TRBV7-2
clone_size: .
d_call: .
cdr3_nt: TGTGCCAGCAGCTTACCTACCTACGAGCAGTACTTC
cdr3_aa: CASSLPTYEQYF

j_call: TRBJ2-2
v_call: TRBV29-1
clone_size: .
d_call: TRBD1
cdr3_nt: TGCAGCGTCCCGGGACAGGGTGGGACCGGGGAGCTGTTTTTT
cdr3_aa: CSVPGQGGTGELFF

j_call: TRBJ2-2
v_call: TRBV4-3
clone_size: .
d_call: TRBD1
cdr3_nt: TGCGCCAGCAGCCATGGACAGGTGAACACCGGGGAGCTGTTTTTT
cdr3_aa: CASSHGQVNTGELFF

j_call: TRBJ1-2
v_call: TRBV19
clone_size: .
d_call: TRBD1
cdr3_nt: TGTGCCAGTAGTATAGATCGGACAGGGCCATCTAACTATGGCTACACCTTC
cdr3_aa: CASSIDRTGPSNYGYTF